These T cell receptor beta chains were read from a single sample in a study of blood T cells in healthy people across ages. TCRdb itself ran the 5' RACE reads through MiXCR, one entry per CDR3 protein. The table records 1.5 million to 1.9 million distinct CDR3 sequences, about 45% of them present only once. Specimen: blood. The receptors shown here come from a woman in her late teens or twenties in good health. Each CDR3 is given without its conserved first and last residue.

TRBV7-9	TRBJ2-7	ASSSIDYEQY
TRBV4-3	TRBJ2-3	ASSQSMAGGVDTQY
TRBV12-3/TRBV12-4	TRBJ1-1	ATTLAGRETEAF
TRBV6-6	TRBJ1-6	ASTLSGEGSPLH
TRBV12-3/TRBV12-4	TRBJ2-7	ASGTSGPSYEQY
TRBV29-1	TRBJ1-1	SVELAAKNTEAF
TRBV29-1	TRBJ2-5	SVEDGRGAQETQY
TRBV12-3/TRBV12-4	-	ASRDRAFDEQY
TRBV7-9	TRBJ1-2	ASSPGDVYT
TRBV30	TRBJ2-1	AWSVGAYNEQF
TRBV20-1	TRBJ1-2	SARDRLGAGTYGYT
TRBV7-2	TRBJ2-1	ASSLELAYEQF
TRBV10-3	TRBJ1-2	AIGQTNYGYT
TRBV6-2/TRBV6-3	TRBJ2-7	ASSFRLAGDGSYEQY
TRBV3-1	TRBJ2-5	ASSRLGIQETQY
TRBV6-5	TRBJ2-3	ASSRLRGADTQY
TRBV7-9	TRBJ1-4	ASSLSDAAYLGQLF
TRBV7-2	TRBJ1-2	ASSWGDRLAYGYT
TRBV11-2	-	ASGPSGDLLDEQY
TRBV7-9	TRBJ2-7	ASSLVDGSTSYEQY
TRBV20-1	TRBJ2-1	SARDTIKTGTGGYNEQF
TRBV12-3/TRBV12-4	TRBJ2-1	ASSHSGGAFEQF
TRBV20-1	-	SARDYGTSGSYEQY
TRBV3-1	TRBJ1-2	ASSQDIAQGSGYT
TRBV7-9	TRBJ2-1	ASRMGLTIEQF
TRBV3-1	TRBJ2-3	ASSQGGRAPTDTQY
TRBV28	TRBJ2-3	ASSLTGTSNGEY
TRBV20-1	TRBJ1-4	SARDRKGGALEKLF